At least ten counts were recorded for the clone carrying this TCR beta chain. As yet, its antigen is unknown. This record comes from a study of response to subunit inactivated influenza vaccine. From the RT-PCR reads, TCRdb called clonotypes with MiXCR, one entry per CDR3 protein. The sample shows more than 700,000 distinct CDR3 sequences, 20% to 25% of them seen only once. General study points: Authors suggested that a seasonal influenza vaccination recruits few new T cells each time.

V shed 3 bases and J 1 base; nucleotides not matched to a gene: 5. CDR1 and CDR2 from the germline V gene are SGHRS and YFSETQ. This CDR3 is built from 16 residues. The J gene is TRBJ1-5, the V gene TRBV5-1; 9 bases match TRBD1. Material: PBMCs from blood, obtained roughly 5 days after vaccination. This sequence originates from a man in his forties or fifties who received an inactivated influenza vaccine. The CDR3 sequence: CASSSRTGDSNQPQHF. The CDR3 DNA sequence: TGCGCCAGCAGCTCCCGGACAGGGGACAGCAATCAGCCCCAGCATTTT. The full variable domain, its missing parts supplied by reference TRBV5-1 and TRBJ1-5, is KAGVTQTPRYLIKTRGQQVTLSCSPISGHRSVSWYQQTPGQGLQFLFEYFSETQRNKGNFPGRFSGRQFSNSRSEMNVSTLELGDSALYLCASSSRTGDSNQPQHFGDGTRLSIL.